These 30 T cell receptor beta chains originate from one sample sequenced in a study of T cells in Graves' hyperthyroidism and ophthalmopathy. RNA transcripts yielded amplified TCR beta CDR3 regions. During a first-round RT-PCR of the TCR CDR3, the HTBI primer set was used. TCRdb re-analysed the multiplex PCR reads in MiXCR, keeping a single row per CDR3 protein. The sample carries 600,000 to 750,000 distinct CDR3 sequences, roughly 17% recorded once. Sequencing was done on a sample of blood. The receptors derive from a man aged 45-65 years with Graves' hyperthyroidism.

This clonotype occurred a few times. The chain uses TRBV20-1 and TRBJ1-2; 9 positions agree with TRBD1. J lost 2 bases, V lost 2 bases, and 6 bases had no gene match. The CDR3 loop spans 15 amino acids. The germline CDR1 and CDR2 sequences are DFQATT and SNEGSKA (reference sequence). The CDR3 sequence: CSARSLGQGNYGYTF. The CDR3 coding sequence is TGCAGTGCTAGAAGCTTGGGACAGGGCAACTATGGCTACACCTTC.

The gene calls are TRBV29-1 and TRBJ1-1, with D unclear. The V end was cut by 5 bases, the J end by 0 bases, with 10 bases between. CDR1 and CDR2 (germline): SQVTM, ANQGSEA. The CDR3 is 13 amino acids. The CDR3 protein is CSVYQWVNTEAFF. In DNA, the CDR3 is TGCAGCGTTTACCAATGGGTGAACACTGAAGCTTTCTTT. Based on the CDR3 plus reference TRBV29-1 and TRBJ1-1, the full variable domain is SAVISQKPSRDICQRGTSLTIQCQVDSQVTMMFWYRQQPGQSLTLIATANQGSEATYESGFVIDKFPISRPNLTFSTLTVSNMSPEDSSIYLCSVYQWVNTEAFFGQGTRLTVV.

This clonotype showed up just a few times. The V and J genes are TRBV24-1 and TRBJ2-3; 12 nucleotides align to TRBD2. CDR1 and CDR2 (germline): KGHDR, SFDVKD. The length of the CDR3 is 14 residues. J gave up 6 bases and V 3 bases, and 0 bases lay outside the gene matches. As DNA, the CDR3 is TGTGCCACCAGTGATACTAGCGGGAGGGATACGCAGTATTTT. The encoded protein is CATSDTSGRDTQYF.

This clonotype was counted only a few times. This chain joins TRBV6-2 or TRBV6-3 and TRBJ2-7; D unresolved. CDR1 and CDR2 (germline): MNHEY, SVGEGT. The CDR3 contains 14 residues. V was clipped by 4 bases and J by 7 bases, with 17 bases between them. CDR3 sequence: CASSSPRRATEQYF. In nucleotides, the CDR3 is TGTGCCAGCAGTTCCCCCCGAAGAGCGACGGAGCAGTACTTC.

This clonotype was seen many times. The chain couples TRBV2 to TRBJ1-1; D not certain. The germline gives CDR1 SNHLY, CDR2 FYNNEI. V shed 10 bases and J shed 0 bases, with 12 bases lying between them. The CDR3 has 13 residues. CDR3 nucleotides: TGTGCCACCCTGAGGCAGCTGAACACTGAAGCTTTCTTT. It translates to CATLRQLNTEAFF.

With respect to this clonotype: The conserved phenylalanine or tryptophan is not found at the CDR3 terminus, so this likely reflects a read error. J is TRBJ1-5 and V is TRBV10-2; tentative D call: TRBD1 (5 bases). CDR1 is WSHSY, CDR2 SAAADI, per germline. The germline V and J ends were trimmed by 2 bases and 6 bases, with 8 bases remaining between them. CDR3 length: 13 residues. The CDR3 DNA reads TGCGCCAGCAGTGAGGGGGGTTCTCAGCCCCAGCATCTT. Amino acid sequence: CASSEGGSQPQHL.

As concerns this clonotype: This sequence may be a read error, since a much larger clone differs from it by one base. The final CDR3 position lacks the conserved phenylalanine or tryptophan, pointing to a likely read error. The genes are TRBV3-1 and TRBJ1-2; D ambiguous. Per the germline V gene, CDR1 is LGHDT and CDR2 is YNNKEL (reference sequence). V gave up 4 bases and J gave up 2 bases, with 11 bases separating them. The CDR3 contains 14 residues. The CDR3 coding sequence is TGTGCCAGCAGCCCCCGGGGAGAGAACTATGGCTACACCCTC. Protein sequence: CASSPRGENYGYTL.

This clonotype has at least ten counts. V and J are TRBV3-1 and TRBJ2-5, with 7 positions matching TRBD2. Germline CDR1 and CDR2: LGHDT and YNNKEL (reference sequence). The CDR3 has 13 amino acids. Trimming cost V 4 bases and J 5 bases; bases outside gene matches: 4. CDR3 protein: CASSRREMETQYF. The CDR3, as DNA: TGTGCCAGCAGCCGGCGGGAGATGGAGACCCAGTACTTC.

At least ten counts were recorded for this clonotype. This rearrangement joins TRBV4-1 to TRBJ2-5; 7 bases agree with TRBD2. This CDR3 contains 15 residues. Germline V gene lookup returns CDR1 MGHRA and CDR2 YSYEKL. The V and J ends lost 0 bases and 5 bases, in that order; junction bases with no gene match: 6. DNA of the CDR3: TGCGCCAGCAGCCAAGATCCGGGGGGAGTGGAGACCCAGTACTTC. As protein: CASSQDPGGVETQYF.

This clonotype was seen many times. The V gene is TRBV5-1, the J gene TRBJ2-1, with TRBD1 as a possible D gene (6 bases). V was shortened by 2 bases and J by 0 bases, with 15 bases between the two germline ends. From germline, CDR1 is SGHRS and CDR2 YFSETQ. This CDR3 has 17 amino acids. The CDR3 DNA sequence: TGCGCCAGCAGCTTTTTGGTAACACAGGGCTCCTACAATGAGCAGTTCTTC. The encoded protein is CASSFLVTQGSYNEQFF.

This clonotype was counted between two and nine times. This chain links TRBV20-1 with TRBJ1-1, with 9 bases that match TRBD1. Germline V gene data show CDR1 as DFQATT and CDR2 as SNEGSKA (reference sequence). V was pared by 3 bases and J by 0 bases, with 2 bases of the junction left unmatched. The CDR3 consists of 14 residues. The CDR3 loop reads CSARGDRVNTEAFF. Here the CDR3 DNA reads TGCAGTGCTAGGGGGGACAGGGTGAACACTGAAGCTTTCTTT.

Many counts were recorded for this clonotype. The CDR3 DNA is TGTGCCAGCAGTTCAGTAGGTAGCAATCAGCCCCAGCATTTT. Translating gives CASSSVGSNQPQHF. The V gene is TRBV28, the J gene TRBJ1-5; D gene unclear. The CDR3 is made up of 14 amino acids. Germline V lookup: CDR1 MDHEN, CDR2 SYDVKM. The V and J ends lost 4 bases and 0 bases respectively, with 7 bases between them.

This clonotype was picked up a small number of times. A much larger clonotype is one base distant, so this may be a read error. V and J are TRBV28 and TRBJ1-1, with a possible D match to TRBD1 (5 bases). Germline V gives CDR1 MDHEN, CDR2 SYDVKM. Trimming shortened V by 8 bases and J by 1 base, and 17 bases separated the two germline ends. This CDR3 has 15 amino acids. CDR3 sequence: CASGFPGTGNTEAFF. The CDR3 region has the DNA TGTGCCAGCGGATTCCCCGGGACTGGGAACACTGAAGCTTTCTTT.

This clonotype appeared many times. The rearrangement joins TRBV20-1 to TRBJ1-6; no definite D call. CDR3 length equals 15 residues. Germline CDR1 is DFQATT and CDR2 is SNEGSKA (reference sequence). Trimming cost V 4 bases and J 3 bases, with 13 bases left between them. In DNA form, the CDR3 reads TGCAGTGCTATGGATATCCGGGGCTATAATTCACCCCTCCACTTT. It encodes CSAMDIRGYNSPLHF.

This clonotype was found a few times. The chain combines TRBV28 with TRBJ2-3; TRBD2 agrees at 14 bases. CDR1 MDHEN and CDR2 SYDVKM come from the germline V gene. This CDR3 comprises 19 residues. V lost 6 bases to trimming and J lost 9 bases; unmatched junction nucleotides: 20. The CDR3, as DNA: TGTGCCAGCAGCACACCACCCCCTCGGACTAGCGGGAGGCATGTGACGCAGTATTTT. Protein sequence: CASSTPPPRTSGRHVTQYF. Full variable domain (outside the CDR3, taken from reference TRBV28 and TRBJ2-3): DVKVTQSSRYLVKRTGEKVFLECVQDMDHENMFWYRQDPGLGLRLIYFSYDVKMKEKGDIPEGYSVSREKKERFSLILESASTNQTSMYLCASSTPPPRTSGRHVTQYFGPGTRLTVL.

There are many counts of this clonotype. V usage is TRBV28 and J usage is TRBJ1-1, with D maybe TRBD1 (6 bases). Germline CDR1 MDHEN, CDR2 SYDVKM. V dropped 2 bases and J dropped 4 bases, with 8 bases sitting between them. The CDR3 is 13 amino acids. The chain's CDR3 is CASSLTGITEAFF. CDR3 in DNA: TGTGCCAGCAGTTTAACAGGGATCACTGAAGCTTTCTTT. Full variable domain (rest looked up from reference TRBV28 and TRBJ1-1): DVKVTQSSRYLVKRTGEKVFLECVQDMDHENMFWYRQDPGLGLRLIYFSYDVKMKEKGDIPEGYSVSREKKERFSLILESASTNQTSMYLCASSLTGITEAFFGQGTRLTVV.

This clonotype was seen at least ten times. Here the CDR3 reads CASSLRGTGLDTQYF. The CDR3 DNA follows: TGTGCCAGCAGTTTAAGGGGGACAGGATTAGATACGCAGTATTTT. The chain recombines TRBV28 with TRBJ2-3; 8 positions match TRBD1. This CDR3 spans 15 amino acids. J lost 5 bases, V lost 2 bases, and 6 bases had no gene match. Germline assignment: CDR1 MDHEN and CDR2 SYDVKM.

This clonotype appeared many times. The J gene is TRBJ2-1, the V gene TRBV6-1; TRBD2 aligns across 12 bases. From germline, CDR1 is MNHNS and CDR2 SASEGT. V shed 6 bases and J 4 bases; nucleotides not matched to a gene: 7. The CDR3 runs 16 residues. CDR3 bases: TGTGCCAGCAGGGGACTAGCGGGTTCGAAGTACAATGAGCAGTTCTTC. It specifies CASRGLAGSKYNEQFF.

The CDR3 DNA is TGTGCCATCAGTGACGGGACTGATTTCCCCTACGAGCAGTACTTC. It codes for CAISDGTDFPYEQYF. The chain uses TRBV10-3 and TRBJ2-7; TRBD2 is a possible D gene (6 bases). Per germline, CDR1 ENHRY and CDR2 SYGVKD. V gave up 3 bases and J gave up 2 bases, with 14 bases separating them. The CDR3 extends over 15 amino acids.

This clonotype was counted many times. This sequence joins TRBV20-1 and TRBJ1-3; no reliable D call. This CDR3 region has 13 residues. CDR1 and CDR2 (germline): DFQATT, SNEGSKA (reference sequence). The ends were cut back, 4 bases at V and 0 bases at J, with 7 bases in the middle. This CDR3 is CSAILGSGNTIYF. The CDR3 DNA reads TGCAGTGCTATATTAGGCTCTGGAAACACCATATATTTT.

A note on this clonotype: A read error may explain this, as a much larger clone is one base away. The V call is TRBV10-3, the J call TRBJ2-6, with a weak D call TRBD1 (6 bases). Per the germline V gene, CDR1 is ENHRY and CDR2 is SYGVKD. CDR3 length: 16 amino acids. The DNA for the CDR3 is TGTGCCATCGCACAACAGGGTAACTCTGGGGCCAACGTCCTGGCTTTC. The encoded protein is CAIAQQGNSGANVLAF.

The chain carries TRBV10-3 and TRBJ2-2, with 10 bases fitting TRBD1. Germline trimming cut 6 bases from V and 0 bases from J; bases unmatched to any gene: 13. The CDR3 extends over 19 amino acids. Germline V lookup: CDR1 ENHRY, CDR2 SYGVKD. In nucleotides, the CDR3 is TGTGCCATCAGACCACCTCCTTGGGACAGGGGAACGAACACCGGGGAGCTGTTTTTT. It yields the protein CAIRPPPWDRGTNTGELFF.

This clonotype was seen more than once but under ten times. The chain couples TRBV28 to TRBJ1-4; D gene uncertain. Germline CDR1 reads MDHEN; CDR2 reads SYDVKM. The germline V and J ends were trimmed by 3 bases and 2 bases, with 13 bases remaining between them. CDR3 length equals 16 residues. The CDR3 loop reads CASSFVGLSTNEKLFF. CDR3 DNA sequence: TGTGCCAGCAGTTTTGTTGGCCTCTCGACTAATGAAAAACTGTTTTTT.

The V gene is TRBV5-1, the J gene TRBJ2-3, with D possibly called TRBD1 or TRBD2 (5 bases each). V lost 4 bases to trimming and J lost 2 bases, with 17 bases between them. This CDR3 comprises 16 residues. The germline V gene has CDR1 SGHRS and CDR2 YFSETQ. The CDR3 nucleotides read TGCGCCAGCAGCGGGGGACGGCCGACGTTCACAGATACGCAGTATTTT. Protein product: CASSGGRPTFTDTQYF.

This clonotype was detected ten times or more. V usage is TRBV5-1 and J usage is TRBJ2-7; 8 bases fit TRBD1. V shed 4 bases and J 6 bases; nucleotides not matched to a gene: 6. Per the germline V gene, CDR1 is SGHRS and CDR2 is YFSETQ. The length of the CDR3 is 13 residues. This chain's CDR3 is CASSDRGLGEQYF. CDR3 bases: TGCGCCAGCAGCGACAGGGGATTGGGCGAGCAGTACTTC.

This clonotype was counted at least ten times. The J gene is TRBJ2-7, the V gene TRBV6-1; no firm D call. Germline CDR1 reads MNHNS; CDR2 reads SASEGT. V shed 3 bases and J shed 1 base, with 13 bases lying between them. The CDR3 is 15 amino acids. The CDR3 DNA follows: TGTGCCAGCAGTGAGGAAAGCGCGACTTCCTACGAGCAGTACTTC. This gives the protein CASSEESATSYEQYF.

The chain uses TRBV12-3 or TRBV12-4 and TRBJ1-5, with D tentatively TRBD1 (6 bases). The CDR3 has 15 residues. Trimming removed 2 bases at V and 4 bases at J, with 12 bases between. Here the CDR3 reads CASSLWQGSNQPQHF. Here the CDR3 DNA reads TGTGCCAGCAGTTTATGGCAGGGGTCAAATCAGCCCCAGCATTTT.

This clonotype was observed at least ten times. CDR3 residues: CASRRTVDFEAFF. The DNA for the CDR3 is TGTGCCAGCAGACGGACGGTCGACTTTGAAGCTTTCTTT. The genes are TRBV6-1 and TRBJ1-1; unclear D gene. The length of the CDR3 is 13 residues. Germline CDR1 MNHNS, CDR2 SASEGT. Trimming stripped 6 bases from V and 7 bases from J, with 15 bases between.

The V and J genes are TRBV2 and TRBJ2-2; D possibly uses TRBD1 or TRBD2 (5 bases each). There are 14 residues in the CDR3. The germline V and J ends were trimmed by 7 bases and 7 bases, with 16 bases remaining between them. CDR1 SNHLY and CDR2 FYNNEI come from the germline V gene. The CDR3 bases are TGTGCCAGCAACGCCGGGACCTCAATCGGGGAGCTGTTTTTT. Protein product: CASNAGTSIGELFF.

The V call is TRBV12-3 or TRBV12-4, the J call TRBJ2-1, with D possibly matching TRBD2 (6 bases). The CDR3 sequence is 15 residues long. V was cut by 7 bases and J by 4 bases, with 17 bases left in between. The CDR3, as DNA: TGTGCCAGCATTATAGAGCGGGCCCCTTACAATGAGCAGTTCTTC. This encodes CASIIERAPYNEQFF.